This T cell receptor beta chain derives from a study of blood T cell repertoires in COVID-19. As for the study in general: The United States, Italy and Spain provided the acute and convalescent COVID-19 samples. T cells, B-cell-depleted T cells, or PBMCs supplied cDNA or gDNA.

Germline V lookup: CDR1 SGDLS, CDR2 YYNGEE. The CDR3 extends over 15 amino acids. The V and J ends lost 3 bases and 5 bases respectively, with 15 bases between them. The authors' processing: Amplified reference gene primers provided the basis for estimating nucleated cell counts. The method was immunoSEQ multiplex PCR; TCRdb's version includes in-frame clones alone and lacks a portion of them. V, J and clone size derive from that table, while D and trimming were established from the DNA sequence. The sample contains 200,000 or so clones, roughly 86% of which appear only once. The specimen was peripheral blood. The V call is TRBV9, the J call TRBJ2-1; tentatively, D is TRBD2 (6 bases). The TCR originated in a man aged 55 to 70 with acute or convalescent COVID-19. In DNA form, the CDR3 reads TGTGCCAGCAGCGCTCTACCGGGACTTAACAATGAGCAGTTCTTC. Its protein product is CASSALPGLNNEQFF.